Below, 6 T cell receptor beta chains from the same sample are listed, as sequenced in a study of blood T cell repertoires in COVID-19. The data were produced by immunoSEQ multiplex PCR, yet TCRdb's version contains in-frame clones alone and is incomplete. This table has roughly 230,000 clones, 70% to 90% appearing once. What was sequenced was peripheral blood. All receptors derive from a middle-aged man with acute or convalescent COVID-19.

CDR3 in amino acids: CASSVETGLDGYTF. CDR3 bases: TGTGCCAGCAGCGTAGAGACAGGACTGGATGGCTACACCTTC. This rearrangement joins TRBV9 to TRBJ1-2; D is possibly TRBD1 (6 bases). V lost 0 bases to trimming and J lost 6 bases, with 12 bases between them. Germline CDR1 SGDLS, CDR2 YYNGEE. This CDR3 spans 14 amino acids.

The rearrangement links TRBV27 to TRBJ1-5; TRBD1 matches at 9 bases. Germline V lookup: CDR1 MNHEY, CDR2 SMNVEV (reference sequence). This CDR3 is 16 amino acids long. V shed 4 bases, J shed 5 bases, and the junction held 9 bases outside the gene matches. The DNA for the CDR3 is TGTGCCAGCAGTTCCAAGAGGGACAGGGTCGATCAGCCCCAGCATTTT. Translation: CASSSKRDRVDQPQHF.

This clone was counted only a few times. The gene calls are TRBV6-5 and TRBJ1-1; D is possibly TRBD1 (5 bases). Between the trimmed V and J ends, which lost 7 bases and 3 bases, there was a span of 9 bases. Germline V gene lookup returns CDR1 MNHEY and CDR2 SVGAGI. The CDR3 runs 12 residues. The CDR3 spells CASNRGDTEAFF. CDR3 coding DNA: TGTGCCAGCAATCGGGGGGACACTGAAGCTTTCTTT.

This rearrangement joins TRBV2 to TRBJ2-7, with D tentatively TRBD1 (6 bases). The V and J ends lost 5 bases and 9 bases respectively, with 17 bases between them. Germline V gene lookup returns CDR1 SNHLY and CDR2 FYNNEI. CDR3 length: 13 amino acids. The CDR3 loop is CASSTIQGTGQYF. CDR3 sequence (DNA): TGTGCCAGCAGTACAATACAGGGTACGGGGCAGTACTTC. The full variable domain, with the rest looked up from reference TRBV2 and TRBJ2-7, is EPEVTQTPSHQVTQMGQEVILRCVPISNHLYFYWYRQILGQKVEFLVSFYNNEISEKSEIFDDQFSVERPDGSNFTLKIRSTKLEDSAMYFCASSTIQGTGQYFGPGTRLTVT.

The V and J genes are TRBV7-6 and TRBJ2-3; TRBD1 matches at 9 bases. Germline V gene data show CDR1 as SGHVS and CDR2 as FNYEAQ. This CDR3 spans 16 amino acids. With 1 base clipped from V and 6 bases from J, the junction kept 8 bases outside the gene matches. CDR3 sequence: CASSLGDREEKDTQYF. The CDR3 DNA is TGTGCCAGCAGCTTAGGGGACAGGGAAGAAAAGGATACGCAGTATTTT.

The V gene is TRBV30, the J gene TRBJ1-1; D is possibly TRBD1 (5 bases). V shed 0 bases and J shed 0 bases, with 8 bases lying between them. The V gene's germline CDR1 is GTSNPN and CDR2 SVGIG (reference sequence). The CDR3 spans 14 residues. Here the CDR3 reads CAWSVAGLNTEAFF. The CDR3 nucleotides are TGTGCCTGGAGTGTAGCGGGACTGAACACTGAAGCTTTCTTT. Looking up the rest from reference TRBV30 and TRBJ1-1 gives the full variable domain: SQTIHQWPATLVQPVGSPLSLECTVEGTSNPNLYWYRQAAGRGLQLLFYSVGIGQISSEVPQNLSASRPQDRQFILSSKKLLLSDSGFYLCAWSVAGLNTEAFFGQGTRLTVV.